A single sample is the source of the 15 T cell receptor beta chains below, sequenced in a study of human T cells and chemical hapten exposure (dated by TCRdb to about 2021). The intended sense of this specimen's time point label: patch test 3, about 24 weeks after DPC sensitization. The treatment or condition label for this specimen denotes: therapeutic diphenylcyclopropenone sensitization with weekly scalp DPC. Library preparation used RACE. Sequencing instrument: NextSeq 500. Using fastp trimming at Q25 and MiXCR clonotype assembly, TCRdb reanalyzed the public sequencing data and kept in-frame beta chains. A single entry per CDR3 protein holds the most common genes and DNA from its merged rows. Across this sample there are under 130,000 distinct CDR3 sequences, with about 34% seen only once. Less than 3% of the sample belongs to the ten largest clones. Sequencing used whole blood, obtained in connection with sensitization to the hapten diphenylcyclopropenone (DPC). The receptors here all came from a man aged 40-49 years with alopecia areata. Some clones in this sample may be carry-over from other donors' samples.

This clonotype came up a few times. V and J are TRBV12-3 or TRBV12-4 and TRBJ2-6; a possible D gene is TRBD2 (6 bases). V lost 8 bases to trimming and J lost 4 bases, with 27 bases between them. The CDR3 has 19 residues. CDR3 in amino acids: CASWGVATYNPEGANVLTF. CDR3 nucleotide sequence: TGTGCCAGCTGGGGGGTTGCCACATACAATCCGGAGGGGGCCAACGTCCTGACTTTC.

The chain is built from TRBV5-1 and TRBJ2-1; 8 nucleotides line up with TRBD1. CDR1 is SGHRS, CDR2 YFSETQ, per germline. Trimming removed 4 bases from V and 8 bases from J; junction bases left unmatched: 11. This CDR3 has 15 amino acids. CDR3 in amino acids: CASSPDRGVRDEQFF. CDR3 nucleotide sequence: TGCGCCAGCAGCCCAGACAGGGGCGTACGGGATGAGCAGTTCTTC. Full variable domain (missing parts from reference TRBV5-1 and TRBJ2-1): KAGVTQTPRYLIKTRGQQVTLSCSPISGHRSVSWYQQTPGQGLQFLFEYFSETQRNKGNFPGRFSGRQFSNSRSEMNVSTLELGDSALYLCASSPDRGVRDEQFFGPGTRLTVL.

J is TRBJ2-1 and V is TRBV14; D ambiguous. The V gene's germline CDR1 is SGHDN and CDR2 FVKESK. Trimming left V 4 bases short and J 8 bases short, with 15 bases between. This CDR3 spans 14 amino acids. CDR3 sequence: CASSPQGLVHEQFF. The DNA of the CDR3 is TGTGCCAGCAGCCCCCAAGGGCTAGTACATGAGCAGTTCTTC.

This clonotype was recorded a few times. The CDR3 sequence is CATSRAKFGFQGKGTEAFF. The CDR3 nucleotides are TGTGCCACCAGCCGAGCCAAGTTCGGGTTCCAGGGGAAAGGGACTGAAGCTTTCTTT. V is TRBV15 and J is TRBJ1-1, with D perhaps matching TRBD1 (6 bases). The CDR3 spans 19 residues. CDR1 and CDR2 from the germline V gene are LNHNV and YYDKDF (reference sequence). V was pared by 5 bases and J by 5 bases, with 30 bases between.

This clonotype was seen only a few times. The J gene is TRBJ2-2, the V gene TRBV7-6; 15 bases line up with TRBD2. With V trimmed by 5 bases and J by 8 bases, 6 bases remained unmatched. Germline loops: CDR1 SGHVS, CDR2 FNYEAQ. The CDR3 totals 16 residues. The CDR3 here is CASSKGLAGGSGELFF. In DNA form, the CDR3 reads TGTGCCAGCAGCAAAGGACTAGCGGGAGGGTCTGGGGAGCTGTTTTTT.

There are a few counts of this clonotype. The chain employs TRBV7-9 and TRBJ2-1; D gene uncertain. This CDR3 has 13 residues. V lost 4 bases and J 9 bases, leaving 13 bases between the germline ends. Per germline, CDR1 SEHNR and CDR2 FQNEAQ (reference sequence). DNA for the CDR3: TGTGCCAGCAGCTCGAACTACGACGGTGAGCAGTTCTTC. Translated, it gives CASSSNYDGEQFF.

A few counts support this clonotype. The gene calls are TRBV10-3 and TRBJ2-7; no definite D call. CDR1 and CDR2 (germline): ENHRY, SYGVKD. CDR3 length: 12 amino acids. V lost 3 bases and J 3 bases, leaving 6 bases between the germline ends. CDR3 nucleotides: TGTGCCATCAGTGATGCTAGCTACGAGCAGTACGTC. Protein: CAISDASYEQYV.

V and J are TRBV6-2 or TRBV6-3 and TRBJ2-7; the D is unclear. Germline V gene sequence: CDR1 MNHEY, CDR2 SVGEGT. The V end was cut by 2 bases, the J end by 6 bases, with 11 bases between. The CDR3 contains 13 residues. The CDR3 loop is CASSYRTGSEQYV. Here the CDR3 DNA reads TGTGCCAGCAGTTACAGGACGGGCTCCGAGCAGTACGTC.

CDR3 sequence: CASGLVQWGGNGGNTIYF. CDR3 nucleotides: TGTGCTAGTGGTTTGGTCCAATGGGGGGGGAACGGTGGAAACACCATATATTTT. The chain employs TRBV12-5 and TRBJ1-3; possible D gene TRBD1, 5 bases. This CDR3 region has 18 residues. Trimming pared 0 bases from V and 3 bases from J, leaving 18 bases between. Per the germline V gene, CDR1 is LGHNT and CDR2 is FRNRAP.

This chain uses TRBV5-1 with TRBJ2-3; the D is unclear. The germline CDR1 and CDR2 sequences are SGHRS and YFSETQ. CDR3 size: 15 residues. Trimming cost V 4 bases and J 4 bases, with 16 bases left between them. For the CDR3, the DNA is TGCGCCAGCAGCCGAACCGGCCTGGACGCAGATACGCAGTATTTT. The encoded protein is CASSRTGLDADTQYF.

This chain joins TRBV20-1 and TRBJ1-3; D unclear. This CDR3 is 16 amino acids long. V was cut by 0 bases and J by 4 bases, with 16 bases left in between. Germline V gene sequence: CDR1 DFQATT, CDR2 SNEGSKA (reference sequence). CDR3 coding DNA: TGCAGTGCTAGAGATCTAGGCTTACCGCCGGGAAACACCATATATTTT. This sequence encodes CSARDLGLPPGNTIYF.

This clonotype was observed a few times. The V call is TRBV6-2 or TRBV6-3, the J call TRBJ2-6; D gene ambiguous. The CDR3 spans 15 residues. Trimming removed 4 bases at V and 0 bases at J, with 7 bases between. The germline gives CDR1 MNHEY, CDR2 SVGEGT. The CDR3 is CASSSRNSGANVLTF. CDR3 bases: TGTGCCAGCAGTTCCCGAAACTCTGGGGCCAACGTCCTGACTTTC.

The chain joins TRBV10-3 to TRBJ2-5, with 10 bases aligning to TRBD1. CDR3 length equals 19 residues. Per the germline V gene, CDR1 is ENHRY and CDR2 is SYGVKD. J gave up 4 bases and V 4 bases, and 18 bases lay outside the gene matches. CDR3 region: CAISGRGQGTGAGGETQYF. CDR3 coding DNA: TGTGCCATCAGTGGACGAGGTCAAGGGACAGGGGCCGGGGGAGAGACCCAGTACTTC.

The J gene is TRBJ2-1, the V gene TRBV5-1; tentatively, D is TRBD2 (6 bases). Germline loops: CDR1 SGHRS, CDR2 YFSETQ. The CDR3 consists of 15 residues. V was trimmed by 0 bases and J by 5 bases, leaving 12 bases between them. Here the CDR3 reads CASSLAVREDNEQFF. The DNA for the CDR3 is TGCGCCAGCAGCTTGGCCGTTAGGGAGGACAATGAGCAGTTCTTC.

This clonotype was recorded a few times. The genes are TRBV20-1 and TRBJ2-3, with TRBD2 matching 10 bases. CDR3 length: 16 amino acids. Germline-derived CDR1 and CDR2 are DFQATT and SNEGSKA (reference sequence). The trim removed 4 bases at V and 2 bases at J, leaving 9 bases unmatched. The CDR3 reads CSANVGLADTTDTQYF. The CDR3 region has the DNA TGCAGTGCTAACGTAGGACTAGCGGACACCACAGATACGCAGTATTTT.